The sequence of this T cell receptor beta chain was determined in a study of prognosis after radiotherapy for stage I lung cancer. Study-wide context: Individuals with stage I non-small cell lung cancer joined the cohort between April 2018 and early 2019. Overall study findings and caveats: Reduced Shannon entropy following stereotactic body radiation therapy was recorded in patients who developed distant metastases.

This clonotype was detected ten times or more. The antigen remains undetermined. Using two-round multiplex PCR, the authors amplified TCR beta CDR3 from genomic DNA. First-round PCR used primers specific to each TRBV and TRBJ gene. One entry per CDR3 protein, called by TCRdb with MiXCR from the multiplex PCR reads. Of tens of thousands of distinct CDR3 sequences listed, about 30% are singletons. Each of two time points yielded about 6 milliliters of peripheral venous blood. The material sequenced was PBMCs, taken before or after stereotactic body radiation therapy (not recorded which). The TCR originated in a donor of 50 years or more with non-small cell lung cancer.

The CDR3 is CASSFGLTAAFF. The CDR3 DNA sequence: TGTGCCAGCAGCTTCGGACTCACGGCAGCTTTCTTT. The rearrangement joins TRBV7-2 to TRBJ1-1, with no clear D. Trimming removed 3 bases at V and 10 bases at J, with 12 bases between. The CDR3 is 12 amino acids. CDR1 and CDR2 (germline): SGHTA, FQGNSA.